The clone carrying this T cell receptor beta chain was seen ten or more times. What it binds is unknown. Looked up from germline, CDR1 is LNHNV and CDR2 is YYDKDF (reference sequence). The CDR3 runs 13 residues. V was trimmed by 4 bases and J by 6 bases, leaving 12 bases between them. TCRdb re-called the 5' RACE reads through MiXCR, storing one row per CDR3 protein. In the table there are about 210,000 distinct CDR3 sequences, 6% to 8.5% of which are singletons. The entry originates in a study of CD8 T cells in ankylosing spondylitis. Findings and limits, study-wide: Ankylosing spondylitis blood appeared to carry a characteristic TCR beta motif of 7 or 8 highly homologous variants.

The sequence derives from a male donor with ankylosing spondylitis. Sequencing was carried out using blood, either unsorted or a sorted T cell fraction (not recorded which). The rearrangement uses TRBV15 and TRBJ1-1, with D unresolved. The CDR3 loop reads CATSKMDGPEAFF. CDR3 nucleotides: TGTGCCACCAGCAAGATGGACGGGCCTGAAGCTTTCTTT. Combining the CDR3 with reference TRBV15 and TRBJ1-1 gives the whole variable domain DAMVIQNPRYQVTQFGKPVTLSCSQTLNHNVMYWYQQKSSQAPKLLFHYYDKDFNNEADTPDNFQSRRPNTSFCFLDIRSPGLGDTAMYLCATSKMDGPEAFFGQGTRLTVV.